This TCR beta chain stems from a study of Graves' ophthalmopathy and Graves' hyperthyroidism (dated 2018 in TCRdb). Regarding the research as a whole: Peripheral blood samples were taken at the time of initial diagnosis, before any treatment was given. The 75 to 100 discovery patients were divided at random into training and test sets in a 7:3 ratio. In total, under 150 blood samples were TCR-sequenced: 43 ophthalmopathy, some 75 hyperthyroidism and approximately 17 hyperthyroidism-to-ophthalmopathy patients. The independent validation cohort included 20 or so hyperthyroidism patients plus 17 patients who later progressed from hyperthyroidism to ophthalmopathy. To tell Graves' ophthalmopathy apart from Graves' hyperthyroidism, and to predict which patients would progress to ophthalmopathy, the study relied on TCR beta repertoire signatures. To explore V-J signatures that separate ophthalmopathy from hyperthyroidism, a discovery set of 95 to 100 patients was enrolled, consisting of approximately 44 with ophthalmopathy and fewer than 60 with stable hyperthyroidism. After sampling, hyperthyroidism patients received methimazole starting at 30 mg daily, and ophthalmopathy patients received high-dose intravenous methylprednisolone. In more than 5 hyperthyroidism patients, the T-cell repertoire of thyroid tissue was compared with the T-cell repertoire of blood.

What the research found in general, with its limitations: Most expanded thyroid clonotypes with frequency above 0.001 were also detected in blood, suggesting blood repertoires may reflect the thyroid immune response. No statistical method was used to predetermine the sample size, and group allocation was not hidden from the investigators. In cross-validation, the 13-signature model distinguished ophthalmopathy from stable hyperthyroidism with 87.88% sensitivity and 81% to 82% specificity, while in the test set the corresponding values were about 80% and 75%. In validation, the model predicted ophthalmopathy progression with more than 70% sensitivity and 72.22% specificity; roughly 12 predicted patients were CT-confirmed with GO in a median of approximately 6.5 months.

Ophthalmopathy patients had moderately to severely active disease, Clinical Activity Score of at least 3, NOSPECS grade of at least 4, and disease duration under 3 months. Patients with other autoimmune diseases, uncontrolled infections, pregnancy or lactation were excluded. Clinical symptoms, serum thyroxine, TRAb, thyroid ultrasound and orbital computed tomography formed the basis of the diagnosis. Using Ficoll-Paque density gradient centrifugation, PBMCs were isolated from roughly 9.2 ml of fresh peripheral blood. Total RNA was extracted using Trizol reagent, and RNA quality was checked on an Agilent 2100 Bioanalyzer. The CDR3 numbers 13 residues from cysteine through phenylalanine. Just the 39-base CDR3 DNA is kept, in frame starting at base 1. The V end gives up 3 bases and the J end 5 bases, leaving 1 base in the junction not matched to a gene. Per the germline V gene, MNHEY is the CDR1 and SVGAGI is the CDR2.

TCR beta CDR3 regions were amplified from RNA transcripts for repertoire sequencing. A first-round RT-PCR used HTBI primers with the Qiagen OneStep RT-PCR kit, followed by a second-round multiplex PCR, size selection and purification. Sequencing of the libraries was carried out on an Illumina HiSeq2000 in paired-end mode with 100 bp reads. Under the source paper's analysis protocol: SOAPnuke was used to process the reads, throwing out any read that had adapters, had uncalled bases, had a mean Phred below 15, or lacked an exact constant-primer or identifier match. COPE v1.2.5 was used to merge high-quality paired reads. Clonotypes were defined as unique nucleotide sequences and were aligned to IMGT TRB V, D and J references using MiTCR v1.1. The analysis was limited to V-J combinations with a frequency above 0.0001, which together covered 99% to 99.2% of the repertoires. A TCR clonal expansion and chaos score per V-J combination was defined as the ratio of F50 clonal expansion to chaos observed in the TCRdist matrix. Welch's t-statistics and random forest were used to narrow the features down to about twelve V-J combinations, which were then fed into a naive Bayes classifier. The Morisita-Horn index was used to measure how similar the thyroid and blood repertoires were. The public reads were quality trimmed at Q25 with fastp and then assembled into clones with MiXCR by TCRdb, keeping productive beta chains. Entries are consolidated by CDR3 protein sequence, retaining the most common genes and DNA. TCRdb, rather than the study authors, made the V and J calls. Present in this sample are a few hundred thousand distinct CDR3 sequences, around 17% of which were seen just once. The ten largest clones add up to around 1.6% of the sample.

Concerning this clonotype: Its antigen target is currently unknown. Per-base qualities were not stored, and no clone one base away is much larger.

The receptor chain draws on TRBV6-5 and TRBJ1-5, and 7 bases in between align with TRBD1. The sequence came from a woman aged 18-35 years with Graves' ophthalmopathy. Donor details come from another sample of the same person, matched by shared clones. The sample was peripheral blood. The nucleotides read TGTGCCAGCAGTTATGACAGGGATCAGCCCCAGCATTTT. Protein translation: CASSYDRDQPQHF.